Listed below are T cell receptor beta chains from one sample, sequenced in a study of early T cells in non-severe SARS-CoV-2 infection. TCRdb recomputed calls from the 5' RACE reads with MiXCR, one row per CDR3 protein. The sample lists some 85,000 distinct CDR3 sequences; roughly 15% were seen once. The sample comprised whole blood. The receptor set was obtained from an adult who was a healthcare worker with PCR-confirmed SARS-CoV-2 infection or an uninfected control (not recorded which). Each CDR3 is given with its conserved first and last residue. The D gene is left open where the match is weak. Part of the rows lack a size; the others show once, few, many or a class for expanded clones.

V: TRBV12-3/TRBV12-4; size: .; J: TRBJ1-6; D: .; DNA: TGTGCCAGCACGACAGAATTTAATTCACCCCTCCACTTT; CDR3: CASTTEFNSPLHF
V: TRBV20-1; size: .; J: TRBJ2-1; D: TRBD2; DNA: TGCAGTGCCGCCGCGGGGGCCTACAATGAGCAGTTCTTC; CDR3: CSAAAGAYNEQFF
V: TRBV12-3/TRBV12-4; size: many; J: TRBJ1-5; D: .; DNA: TGTGCCAGCAGTATCGCTAGTCCGGGTCAGCCCCAGCATTTT; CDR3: CASSIASPGQPQHF
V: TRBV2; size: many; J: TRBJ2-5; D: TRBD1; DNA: TGTGCCAGCAGTGAAGCACGGACAGGACAAGAGACCCAGTACTTC; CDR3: CASSEARTGQETQYF
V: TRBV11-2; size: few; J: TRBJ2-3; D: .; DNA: TGTGCCAGCAGCCCGAAGGATACGCAGTATTTT; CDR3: CASSPKDTQYF
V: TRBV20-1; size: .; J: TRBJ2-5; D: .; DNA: TGCAGTGCTAGAGAGAACTACCAAGAGACCCAGTACTTC; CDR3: CSARENYQETQYF
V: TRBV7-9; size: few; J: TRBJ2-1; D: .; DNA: TGTGCCAGCAGCTTAGCGCGACAGGAAAATGAGCAGTTCTTC; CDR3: CASSLARQENEQFF
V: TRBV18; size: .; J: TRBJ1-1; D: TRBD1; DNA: TGTGCCAGCTCACCACGGGGACAGGGGGCATACACTGAAGCTTTCTTT; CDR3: CASSPRGQGAYTEAFF
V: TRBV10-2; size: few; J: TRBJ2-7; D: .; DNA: TGCGCCAGCAGATTGAACGGAGGCTACGAGCAGTACTTC; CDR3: CASRLNGGYEQYF
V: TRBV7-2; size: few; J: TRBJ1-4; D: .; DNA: TGTGCCAGCAGCTTAGCGGTGCGAAATGAAAAACTGTTTTTT; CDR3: CASSLAVRNEKLFF
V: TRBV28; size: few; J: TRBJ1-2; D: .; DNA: TGTGCCAGCAGTTTAGGGGGTGGATTCTATGGCTACACCTTC; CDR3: CASSLGGGFYGYTF
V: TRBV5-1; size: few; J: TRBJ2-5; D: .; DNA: TGCGCCAGCAGCTTGGAACGGCAAGAGACCCAGTACTTC; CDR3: CASSLERQETQYF
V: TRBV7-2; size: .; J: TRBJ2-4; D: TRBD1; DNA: TGTGCCAGCAGCTTAGACAGGGGGCGGAACATTCAGTACTTC; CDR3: CASSLDRGRNIQYF
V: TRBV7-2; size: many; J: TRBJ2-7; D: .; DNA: TGTGCCAGCAGCTTAGCCGGGAGCTCCTACGAGCAGTACTTC; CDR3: CASSLAGSSYEQYF
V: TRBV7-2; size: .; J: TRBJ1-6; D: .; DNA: TGTGCCAGCAGCTTCTATACCAACTCACCCCTCCACTTT; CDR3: CASSFYTNSPLHF
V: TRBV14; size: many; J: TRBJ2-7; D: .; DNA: TGTGCCAGCAGCCCCTTGGTCTCGAAACCCTACGAGCAGTACTTC; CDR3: CASSPLVSKPYEQYF
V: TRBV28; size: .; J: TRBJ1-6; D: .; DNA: TGTGCCAGCAGTTCGACAGGTAGCAATTCACCCCTCCACTTT; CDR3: CASSSTGSNSPLHF
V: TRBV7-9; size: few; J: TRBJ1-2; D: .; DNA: TGTGCCAGCAGCTTAGCGCGGAGGGAAGGCTATGGCTACACCTTC; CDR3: CASSLARREGYGYTF
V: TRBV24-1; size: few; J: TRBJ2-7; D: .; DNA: TGTGCCACCAGTGATCGTACGGGGGAGCAGTACTTC; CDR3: CATSDRTGEQYF
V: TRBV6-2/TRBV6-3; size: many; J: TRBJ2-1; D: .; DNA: TGTGCCAGCAGTCCGAATCCCGAGACAGGCAGCTCCTACAATGAGCAGTTCTTC; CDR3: CASSPNPETGSSYNEQFF